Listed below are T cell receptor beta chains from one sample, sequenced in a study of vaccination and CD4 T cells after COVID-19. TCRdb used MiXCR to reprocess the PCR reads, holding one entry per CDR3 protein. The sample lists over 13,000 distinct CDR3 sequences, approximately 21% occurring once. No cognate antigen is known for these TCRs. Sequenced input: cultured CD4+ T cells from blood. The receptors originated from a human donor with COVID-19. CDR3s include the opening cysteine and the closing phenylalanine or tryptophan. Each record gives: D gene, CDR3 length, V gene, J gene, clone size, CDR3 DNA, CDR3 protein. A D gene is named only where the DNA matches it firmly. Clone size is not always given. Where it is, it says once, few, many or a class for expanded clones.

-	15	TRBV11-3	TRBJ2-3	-	TGTGCCAGCAGCTTCGCCTTACAGGGTGCAGATACGCAGTATTTT	CASSFALQGADTQYF
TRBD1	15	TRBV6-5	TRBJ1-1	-	TGTGTCAGCAGTTACTCGGGGACAGCGAACACTGAAGCTTTCTTT	CVSSYSGTANTEAFF
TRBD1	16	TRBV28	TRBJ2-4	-	TGTGCCAGCAGTTCCCCCGGGACAGCAAACAAAAACATTCAGTACTTC	CASSSPGTANKNIQYF
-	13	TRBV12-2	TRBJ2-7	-	TGTGCAAGTCCCCTTTTAGGGCCCGCCGAGCAGTACTTC	CASPLLGPAEQYF
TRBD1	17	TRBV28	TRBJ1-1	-	TGTGCCAGCAGGGGACCCATGACAGGGGGCAGGGACACTGAAGCTTTCTTT	CASRGPMTGGRDTEAFF
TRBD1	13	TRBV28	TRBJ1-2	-	TGTGCCAGCAGGCCCGACAGGGGCTCTGGCTACACCTTC	CASRPDRGSGYTF
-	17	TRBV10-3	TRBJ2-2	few	TGTGCCATCAGTGAGCCCCAGGGGCGGAGGAACACCGGGGAGCTGTTTTTT	CAISEPQGRRNTGELFF
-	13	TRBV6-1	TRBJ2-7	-	TGTGCCAGCAGTCCTGGACCCAAATACGAGCAGTACTTC	CASSPGPKYEQYF
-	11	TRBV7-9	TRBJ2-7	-	TGTGCCAGCACAAATTCCTACGAGCAGTACTTC	CASTNSYEQYF
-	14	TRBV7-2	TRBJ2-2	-	TGTGCCAGCAGCTTACCAACGAACACCGGGGAGCTGTTTTTT	CASSLPTNTGELFF
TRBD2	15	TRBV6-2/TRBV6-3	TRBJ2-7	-	TGTGCCAGCAGCCGGACTAGCGGGGGCCCGTGGGAGCAGTACTTC	CASSRTSGGPWEQYF
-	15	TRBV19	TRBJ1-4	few	TGTGCCAGTAGTATTATGAGGAGTGCCAATGAAAAACTGTTTTTT	CASSIMRSANEKLFF
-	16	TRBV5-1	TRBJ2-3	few	TGCGCCAGCAGCTTGGAACCAGCTACTAGCACAGATACGCAGTATTTT	CASSLEPATSTDTQYF
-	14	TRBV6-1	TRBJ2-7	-	TGTGCCAGCAGCCGCCTGACAGGGACTTGGGAGCAGTACTTC	CASSRLTGTWEQYF
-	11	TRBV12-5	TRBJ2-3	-	TGTGCTAGTGCCGTATCAGATACGCAGTATTTT	CASAVSDTQYF
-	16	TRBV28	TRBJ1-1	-	TGTGCCAGCAGTTTTCCCCGAGCAGCCCCGGCGACTGAAGCTTTCTTT	CASSFPRAAPATEAFF
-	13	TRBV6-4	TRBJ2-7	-	TGTGCCAGCAGCCCCCATTCCGCCTACGAGCAGTACTTC	CASSPHSAYEQYF
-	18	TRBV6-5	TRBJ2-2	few	TGTGCCAGCAGATACCCCAAGGGGCGGGGGCCCCACACCGGGGAGCTGTTTTTT	CASRYPKGRGPHTGELFF
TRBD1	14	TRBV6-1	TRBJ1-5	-	TGTGCCAGCAGTCGCGGACAGGACAATCAGCCCCAGCATTTT	CASSRGQDNQPQHF
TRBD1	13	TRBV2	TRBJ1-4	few	TGTGCCAGCAGGGGGACAGGTAGAGAAAAACTGTTTTTT	CASRGTGREKLFF
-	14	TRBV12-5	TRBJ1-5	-	TGTGCTAGTTACGGCGGTTGGGCGAATCAGCCCCAGCATTTT	CASYGGWANQPQHF
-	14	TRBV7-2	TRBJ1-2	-	TGTGCCAGCAGCTTAGTAGCGGATACCTATGGCTACACCTTC	CASSLVADTYGYTF
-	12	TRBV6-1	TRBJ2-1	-	TGTGCCAGCACCTCCCCTGGAGGTTCAGCGTTCTTC	CASTSPGGSAFF
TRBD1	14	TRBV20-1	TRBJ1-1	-	TGCAGTGCTAGACCTACAACAGGGGGCCCCGAAGCTTTCTTT	CSARPTTGGPEAFF
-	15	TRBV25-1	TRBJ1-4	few	TGTGCCAGCAGTGGCCCAGGGTTCCCAAATGAAAAACTGTTTTTT	CASSGPGFPNEKLFF
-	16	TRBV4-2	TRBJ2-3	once	TGTGCCAGCAGCCAAGAAATGGCACAGCGCACAGATACGCAGTATTTT	CASSQEMAQRTDTQYF
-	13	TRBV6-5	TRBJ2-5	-	TGTGCCAGCAGTTTTGATTTCGGAGAGACCCAGTACTTC	CASSFDFGETQYF
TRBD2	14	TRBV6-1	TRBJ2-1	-	TGTGCCAGCAGCCAGCGGGGGACTAACAATGAGCAGTTCTTC	CASSQRGTNNEQFF
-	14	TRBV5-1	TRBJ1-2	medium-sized	TGCGCCAGCAGCTTGTCCGGGGGCACCTATGGCTACACCTTC	CASSLSGGTYGYTF
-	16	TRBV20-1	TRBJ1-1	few	TGCAGTGCTAGGCCAATGGGGGTTTCCATGAACACTGAAGCTTTCTTT	CSARPMGVSMNTEAFF
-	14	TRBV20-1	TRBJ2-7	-	TGCAGTGCTAGAGATCGAGGGAGCTCCTACGAGCAGTACTTC	CSARDRGSSYEQYF
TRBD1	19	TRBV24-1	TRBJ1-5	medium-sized	TGTGCCACCAGTGATTCACGGCCCGGGACAGGGAACAGCAATCAGCCCCAGCATTTT	CATSDSRPGTGNSNQPQHF
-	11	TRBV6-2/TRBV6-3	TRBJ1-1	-	TGTGCCAGCAGAGACGAGGTTCAAGCTTTCTTT	CASRDEVQAFF
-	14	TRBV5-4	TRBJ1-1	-	TGTGCCAGCAGCATAAGGACAGATAGCGCTGAAGCTTTCTTT	CASSIRTDSAEAFF
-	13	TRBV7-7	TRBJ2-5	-	TGTGCTAGCAGCTTATCCAACCAAGAGACCCAGTACTTC	CASSLSNQETQYF
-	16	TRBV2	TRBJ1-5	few	TGTGCCAGCAGTGGATCGGACAGCTATAGCAATCAGCCCCAGCATTTT	CASSGSDSYSNQPQHF
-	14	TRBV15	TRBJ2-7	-	TGTGCCTCATCCCCCGGGACTGAACCCTACGAGCAGTACTTC	CASSPGTEPYEQYF